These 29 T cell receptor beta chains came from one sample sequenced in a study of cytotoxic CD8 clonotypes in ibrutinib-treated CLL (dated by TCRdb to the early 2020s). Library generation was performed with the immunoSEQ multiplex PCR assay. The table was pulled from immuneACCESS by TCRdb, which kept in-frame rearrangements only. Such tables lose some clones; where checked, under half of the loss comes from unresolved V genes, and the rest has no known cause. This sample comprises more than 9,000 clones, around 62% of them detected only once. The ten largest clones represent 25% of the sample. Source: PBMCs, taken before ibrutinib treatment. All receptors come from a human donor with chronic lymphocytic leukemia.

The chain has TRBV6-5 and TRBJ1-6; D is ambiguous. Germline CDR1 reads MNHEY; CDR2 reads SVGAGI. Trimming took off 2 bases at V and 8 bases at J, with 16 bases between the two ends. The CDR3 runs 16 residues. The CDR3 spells CASSYGSPVVDSPLHF. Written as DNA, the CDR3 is TGTGCCAGCAGTTACGGCTCCCCGGTCGTGGATTCACCCCTCCACTTT.

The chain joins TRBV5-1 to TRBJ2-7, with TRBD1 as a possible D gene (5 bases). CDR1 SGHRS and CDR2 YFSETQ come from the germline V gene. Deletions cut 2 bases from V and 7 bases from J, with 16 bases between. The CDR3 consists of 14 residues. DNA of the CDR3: TGCGCCAGCAGCTTTCAGAACCAGGGTGAGGAGCAGTACTTC. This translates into CASSFQNQGEEQYF.

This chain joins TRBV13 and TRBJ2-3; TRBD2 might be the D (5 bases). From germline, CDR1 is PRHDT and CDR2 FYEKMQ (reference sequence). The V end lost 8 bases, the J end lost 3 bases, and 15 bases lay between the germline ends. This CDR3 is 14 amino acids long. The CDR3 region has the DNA TGTGCCAGCCTCAACCGGGGATTTACAGATACGCAGTATTTT. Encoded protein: CASLNRGFTDTQYF.

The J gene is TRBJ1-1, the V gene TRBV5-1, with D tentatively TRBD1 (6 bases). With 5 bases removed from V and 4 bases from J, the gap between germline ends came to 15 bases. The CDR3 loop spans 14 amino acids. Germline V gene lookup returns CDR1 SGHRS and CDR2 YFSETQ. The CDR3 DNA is TGCGCCAGCAGAACCGGGGGGCAGGGCACTGAAGCTTTCTTT. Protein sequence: CASRTGGQGTEAFF.

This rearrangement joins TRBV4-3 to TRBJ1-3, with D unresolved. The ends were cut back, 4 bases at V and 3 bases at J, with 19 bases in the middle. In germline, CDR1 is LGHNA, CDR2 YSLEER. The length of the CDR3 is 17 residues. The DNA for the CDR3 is TGCGCCAGCAGCCCCCGCGCATCCGATGTTCTTGGAAACACCATATATTTT. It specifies CASSPRASDVLGNTIYF.

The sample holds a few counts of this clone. In DNA form, the CDR3 reads TGTGCCAGCAGTTCCCTGGTCCAGGGAACAAACTATGGCTACACCTTC. It yields the protein CASSSLVQGTNYGYTF. The V gene is TRBV28, the J gene TRBJ1-2; a possible D gene is TRBD1 (5 bases). The germline V gene has CDR1 MDHEN and CDR2 SYDVKM. The V and J ends lost 4 bases and 2 bases respectively, with 17 bases between them. The CDR3 has 16 amino acids.

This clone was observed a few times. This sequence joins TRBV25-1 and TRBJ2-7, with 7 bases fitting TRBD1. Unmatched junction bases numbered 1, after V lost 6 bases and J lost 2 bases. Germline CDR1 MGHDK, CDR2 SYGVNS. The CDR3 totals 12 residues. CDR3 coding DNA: TGTGCCAGCAGCAGGGGGACCTACGAGCAGTACTTC. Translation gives CASSRGTYEQYF.

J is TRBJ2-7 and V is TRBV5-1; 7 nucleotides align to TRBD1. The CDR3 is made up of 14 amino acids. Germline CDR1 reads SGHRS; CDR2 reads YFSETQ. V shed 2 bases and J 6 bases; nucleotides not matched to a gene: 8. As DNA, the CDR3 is TGCGCCAGCAGCTTCCTACAGGGGCGAGGCGAGCAGTACTTC. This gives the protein CASSFLQGRGEQYF. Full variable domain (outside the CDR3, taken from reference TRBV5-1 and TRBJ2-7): KAGVTQTPRYLIKTRGQQVTLSCSPISGHRSVSWYQQTPGQGLQFLFEYFSETQRNKGNFPGRFSGRQFSNSRSEMNVSTLELGDSALYLCASSFLQGRGEQYFGPGTRLTVT.

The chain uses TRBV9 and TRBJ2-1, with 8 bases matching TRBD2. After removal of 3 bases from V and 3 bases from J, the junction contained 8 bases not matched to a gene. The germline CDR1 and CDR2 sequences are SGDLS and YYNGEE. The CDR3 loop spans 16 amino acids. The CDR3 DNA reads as TGTGCCAGCAGCGGGGGACTAGGCGGGGTCTACAATGAGCAGTTCTTC. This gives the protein CASSGGLGGVYNEQFF.

CDR3 bases: TGTGCCAGCAGCGTAGATGGGACTAGCGGGAATACGCAGTATTTT. Protein: CASSVDGTSGNTQYF. The chain combines TRBV9 with TRBJ2-3; TRBD2 matches at 13 bases. V gave up 0 bases and J gave up 7 bases; unmatched junction bases: 2. The CDR3 contains 15 residues. Germline lookup yields CDR1 SGDLS and CDR2 YYNGEE.

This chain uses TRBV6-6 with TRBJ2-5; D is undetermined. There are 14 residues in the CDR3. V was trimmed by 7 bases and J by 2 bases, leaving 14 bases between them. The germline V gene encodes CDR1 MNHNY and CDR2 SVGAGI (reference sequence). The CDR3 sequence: CASTLGPPQETQYF. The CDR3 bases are TGTGCCAGCACCCTAGGGCCACCTCAAGAGACCCAGTACTTC.

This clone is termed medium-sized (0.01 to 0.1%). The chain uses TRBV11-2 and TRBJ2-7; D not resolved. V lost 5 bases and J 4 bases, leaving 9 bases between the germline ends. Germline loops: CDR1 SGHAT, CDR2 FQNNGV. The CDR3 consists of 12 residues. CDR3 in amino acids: CASSLPVYEQYF. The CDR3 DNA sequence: TGTGCCAGCAGCCTCCCGGTGTACGAGCAGTACTTC.

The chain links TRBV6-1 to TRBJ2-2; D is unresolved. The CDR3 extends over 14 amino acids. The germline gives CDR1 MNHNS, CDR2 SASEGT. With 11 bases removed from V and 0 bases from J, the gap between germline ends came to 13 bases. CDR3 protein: CAAHKDANTGELFF. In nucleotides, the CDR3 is TGTGCCGCCCACAAGGACGCGAACACCGGGGAGCTGTTTTTT.

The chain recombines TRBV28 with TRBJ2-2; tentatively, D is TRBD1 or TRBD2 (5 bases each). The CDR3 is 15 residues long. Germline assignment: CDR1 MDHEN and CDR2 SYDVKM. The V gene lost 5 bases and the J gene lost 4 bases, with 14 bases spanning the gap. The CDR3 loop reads CASSMPGPLTGELFF. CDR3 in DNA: TGTGCCAGCAGTATGCCGGGACCCCTCACCGGGGAGCTGTTTTTT.

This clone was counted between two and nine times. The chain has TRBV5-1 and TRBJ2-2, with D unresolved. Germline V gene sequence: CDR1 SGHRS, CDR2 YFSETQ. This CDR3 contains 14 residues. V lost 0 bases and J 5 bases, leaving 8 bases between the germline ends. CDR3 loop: CASSLGLGTGELFF. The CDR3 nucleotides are TGCGCCAGCAGCTTGGGTCTGGGAACCGGGGAGCTGTTTTTT.

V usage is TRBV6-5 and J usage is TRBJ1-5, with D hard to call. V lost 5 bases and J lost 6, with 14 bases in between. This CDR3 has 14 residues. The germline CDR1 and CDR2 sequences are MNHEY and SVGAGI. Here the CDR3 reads CASSTLGSGQPQHF. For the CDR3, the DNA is TGTGCCAGCAGTACCCTGGGCAGCGGTCAGCCCCAGCATTTT.

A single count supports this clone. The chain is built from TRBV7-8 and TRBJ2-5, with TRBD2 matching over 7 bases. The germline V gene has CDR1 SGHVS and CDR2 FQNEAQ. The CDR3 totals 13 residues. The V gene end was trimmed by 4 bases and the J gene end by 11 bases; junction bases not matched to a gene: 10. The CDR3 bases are TGTGCCAGCAGCTCCCGGGAGGCTACGTTGCAGTACTTC. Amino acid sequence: CASSSREATLQYF.

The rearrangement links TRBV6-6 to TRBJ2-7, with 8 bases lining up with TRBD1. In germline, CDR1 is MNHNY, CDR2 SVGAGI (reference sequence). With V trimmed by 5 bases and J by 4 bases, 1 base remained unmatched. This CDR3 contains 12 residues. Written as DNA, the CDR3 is TGTGCCAGCAGTACAGGGGGATACGAGCAGTACTTC. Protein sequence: CASSTGGYEQYF.

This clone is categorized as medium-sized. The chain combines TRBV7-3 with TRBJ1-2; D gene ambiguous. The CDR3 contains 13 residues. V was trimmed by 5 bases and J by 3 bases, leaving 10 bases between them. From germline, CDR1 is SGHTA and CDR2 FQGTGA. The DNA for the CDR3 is TGTGCCAGCAGCCCGGACCGTGACTATGGCTACACCTTC. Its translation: CASSPDRDYGYTF.

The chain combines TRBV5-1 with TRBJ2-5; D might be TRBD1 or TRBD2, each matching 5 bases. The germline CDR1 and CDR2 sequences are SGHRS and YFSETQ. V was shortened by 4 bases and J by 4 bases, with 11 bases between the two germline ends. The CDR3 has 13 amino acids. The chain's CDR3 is CASSRGVGETQYF. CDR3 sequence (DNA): TGCGCCAGCAGCAGGGGAGTAGGAGAGACCCAGTACTTC.

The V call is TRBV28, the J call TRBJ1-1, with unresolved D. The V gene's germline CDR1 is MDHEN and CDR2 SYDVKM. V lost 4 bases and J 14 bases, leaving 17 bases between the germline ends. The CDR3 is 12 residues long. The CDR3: CASSSDAGSLFF. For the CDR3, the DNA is TGTGCCAGCAGTTCGGACGCGGGCAGCCTATTCTTT.

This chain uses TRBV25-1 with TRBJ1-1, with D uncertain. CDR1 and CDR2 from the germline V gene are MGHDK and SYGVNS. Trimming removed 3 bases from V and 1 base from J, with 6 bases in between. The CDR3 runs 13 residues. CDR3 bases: TGTGCCAGCAGTGACAGGCCGAACACTGAAGCTTTCTTT. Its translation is CASSDRPNTEAFF.

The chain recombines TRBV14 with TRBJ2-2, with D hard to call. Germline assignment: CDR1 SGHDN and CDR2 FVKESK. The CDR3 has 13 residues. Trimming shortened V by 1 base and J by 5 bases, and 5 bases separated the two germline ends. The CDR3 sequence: CASSQVRTGELFF. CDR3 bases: TGTGCCAGCAGCCAAGTCCGTACCGGGGAGCTGTTTTTT.

The CDR3 DNA is TGTGCCAGCAGCTTACCGAGGATCGAGGGAGATACGCAGTATTTT. It codes for CASSLPRIEGDTQYF. J is TRBJ2-3 and V is TRBV11-2, with TRBD2 as a possible D gene (5 bases). The germline gives CDR1 SGHAT, CDR2 FQNNGV. V was trimmed by 2 bases and J by 5 bases, leaving 14 bases between them. This CDR3 is 15 amino acids long. The full variable domain, completed using reference TRBV11-2 and TRBJ2-3, is EAGVAQSPRYKIIEKRQSVAFWCNPISGHATLYWYQQILGQGPKLLIQFQNNGVVDDSQLPKDRFSAERLKGVDSTLKIQPAKLEDSAVYLCASSLPRIEGDTQYFGPGTRLTVL.

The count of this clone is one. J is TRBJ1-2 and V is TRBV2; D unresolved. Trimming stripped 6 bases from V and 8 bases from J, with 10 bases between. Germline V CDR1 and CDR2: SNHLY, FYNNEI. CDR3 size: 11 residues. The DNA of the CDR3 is TGTGCCAGCAGGCGTGGAGACGGCTACACCTTC. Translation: CASRRGDGYTF.

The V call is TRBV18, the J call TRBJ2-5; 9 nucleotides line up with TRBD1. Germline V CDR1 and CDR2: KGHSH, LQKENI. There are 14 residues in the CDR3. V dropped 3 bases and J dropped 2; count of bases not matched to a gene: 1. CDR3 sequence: CASSPGQGQETQYF. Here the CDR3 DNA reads TGTGCCAGCTCACCGGGACAGGGACAAGAGACCCAGTACTTC.

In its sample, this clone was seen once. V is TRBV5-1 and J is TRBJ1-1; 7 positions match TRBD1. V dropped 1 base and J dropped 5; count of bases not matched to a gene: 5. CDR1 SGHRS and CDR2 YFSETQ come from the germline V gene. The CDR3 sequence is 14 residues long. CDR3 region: CASSLSQGQTEAFF. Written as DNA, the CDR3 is TGCGCCAGCAGCTTGTCACAGGGGCAAACTGAAGCTTTCTTT.

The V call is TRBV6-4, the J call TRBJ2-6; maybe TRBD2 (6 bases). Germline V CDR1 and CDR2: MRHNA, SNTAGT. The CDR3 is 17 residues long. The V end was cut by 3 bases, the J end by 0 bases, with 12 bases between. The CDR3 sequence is CASSEGGVDSGANVLTF. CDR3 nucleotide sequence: TGTGCCAGCAGTGAAGGAGGGGTGGACTCTGGGGCCAACGTCCTGACTTTC.

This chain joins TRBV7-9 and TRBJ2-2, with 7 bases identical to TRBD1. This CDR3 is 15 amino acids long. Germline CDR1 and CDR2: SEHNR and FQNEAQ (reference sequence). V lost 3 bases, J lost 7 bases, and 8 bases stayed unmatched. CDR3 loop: CASSFGTVLVGELFF. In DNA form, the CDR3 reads TGTGCCAGCAGCTTTGGGACAGTATTGGTCGGGGAGCTGTTTTTT.